This TCR beta chain is from a study of blood T cell repertoires in COVID-19. Overall study context: COVID-19 samples from acute and convalescent phases originated in the United States, Italy and Spain. In each case, the material was cDNA or gDNA derived from T cells, B-cell-depleted T cells, or PBMCs.

As handled by the study authors: Amplification of reference gene primers was used by the study to estimate nucleated cell counts. Profiled with immunoSEQ multiplex PCR; TCRdb holds only in-frame clones, not every one. V, J and clone size derive from that table, while D and trimming were established from the DNA sequence. In the table there are about 47,000 clones, over 80% of which are singletons. The CDR3 has 13 residues. The V and J ends lost 6 bases and 2 bases respectively, with 10 bases between them. Germline values: CDR1 MNHEY, CDR2 SVGAGI. This TCR was sampled from a man between 60 and 70 years old with active COVID-19. This chain joins TRBV6-5 and TRBJ1-2, with a possible D match to TRBD1 (6 bases). Input material: peripheral blood. The chain's CDR3 is CASRRDINYGYTF. The CDR3 nucleotides read TGTGCCAGCAGACGGGACATCAACTATGGCTACACCTTC.